These 20 T cell receptor beta chains share one sample of origin, sequenced in a study of T cell repertoires in cytomegalovirus infection. These receptors' antigens are unknown. TCRdb used MiXCR to reprocess the reads, holding one entry per CDR3 protein. Of roughly 990,000 distinct CDR3 sequences listed, around 32% are singletons. The material was cultured CD8+ T cells from PBMCs, obtained from culture after CMV antigen stimulation. The source is a human donor in good health (CMV status not recorded). Some clones in this sample may be carry-over from other donors' samples.

This chain connects TRBV27 to TRBJ1-1; tentatively, D is TRBD1 (6 bases). This CDR3 spans 15 amino acids. CDR1 is MNHEY, CDR2 SMNVEV, per germline (reference sequence). Trimming removed 5 bases at V and 0 bases at J, with 13 bases between. The CDR3 DNA sequence: TGTGCCAGCAGTCCGCGGGGGGCTCTGAACACTGAAGCTTTCTTT. It yields the protein CASSPRGALNTEAFF.

This clonotype was counted between two and nine times. V usage is TRBV3-1 and J usage is TRBJ1-1; 9 positions match TRBD1. V shed 8 bases, J shed 5 bases, and the junction held 6 bases outside the gene matches. The CDR3 is made up of 13 amino acids. Looked up from germline, CDR1 is LGHDT and CDR2 is YNNKEL (reference sequence). CDR3 bases: TGTGCCAGCGGACAGGGGATAAGTACTGAAGCTTTCTTT. As protein: CASGQGISTEAFF.

The chain joins TRBV4-1 to TRBJ2-7; no clear D gene. The CDR3 totals 14 residues. Trimming cost V 0 bases and J 2 bases, with 8 bases left between them. Germline CDR1 is MGHRA and CDR2 is YSYEKL. CDR3 sequence: CASSQEPGTYEQYF. CDR3 bases: TGCGCCAGCAGCCAAGAGCCAGGAACCTACGAGCAGTACTTC.

This clonotype was counted many times. V usage is TRBV7-9 and J usage is TRBJ1-1; D is uncertain. Germline loops: CDR1 SEHNR, CDR2 FQNEAQ (reference sequence). Trimming pared 8 bases from V and 0 bases from J, leaving 10 bases between. The CDR3 consists of 13 residues. Here the CDR3 reads CASADGLNTEAFF. The CDR3 DNA reads as TGTGCCAGCGCGGACGGCTTGAACACTGAAGCTTTCTTT.

V usage is TRBV4-3 and J usage is TRBJ1-1; no clear D gene. The CDR3 loop spans 16 amino acids. Trimming stripped 0 bases from V and 4 bases from J, with 15 bases between. Germline V lookup: CDR1 LGHNA, CDR2 YSLEER. This chain's CDR3 is CASSQDLEGLSTEAFF. CDR3 in DNA: TGCGCCAGCAGCCAAGATCTGGAGGGCTTGAGCACTGAAGCTTTCTTT.

This clonotype was seen more than once but under ten times. The rearrangement uses TRBV6-2 or TRBV6-3 and TRBJ2-1, with D possibly being TRBD2 (5 bases). Germline CDR1 MNHEY, CDR2 SVGEGT. This CDR3 contains 12 residues. The germline V and J ends were trimmed by 4 bases and 12 bases, with 13 bases remaining between them. CDR3 region: CASSLGADGQFF. The CDR3 nucleotides are TGTGCCAGCAGTTTGGGAGCTGATGGGCAGTTCTTC.

This clonotype has only a few counts. The chain links TRBV7-3 to TRBJ2-1; TRBD2 matches at 8 bases. The CDR3 runs to 16 residues. Germline assignment: CDR1 SGHTA and CDR2 FQGTGA. The ends lost 6 bases at V and 0 bases at J; junction bases unmatched: 7. The DNA for the CDR3 is TGTGCCAGCAGTTTACTAGCGGACAGCTCCTACAATGAGCAGTTCTTC. This encodes CASSLLADSSYNEQFF.

This clonotype has only a few counts. The rearrangement uses TRBV7-3 and TRBJ2-1, with 8 positions matching TRBD1. Germline loops: CDR1 SGHTA, CDR2 FQGTGA. The CDR3 is 13 residues long. V lost 6 bases and J lost 6; bases outside the gene matches: 4. CDR3 in amino acids: CASSNDRGNEQFF. CDR3 DNA: TGTGCCAGCAGTAATGACAGGGGCAATGAGCAGTTCTTC. Variable domain in full (rest from reference TRBV7-3 and TRBJ2-1): GAGVSQTPSNKVTEKGKYVELRCDPISGHTALYWYRQSLGQGPEFLIYFQGTGAADDSGLPNDRFFAVRPEGSVSTLKIQRTERGDSAVYLCASSNDRGNEQFFGPGTRLTVL.

The chain employs TRBV4-1 and TRBJ1-2; 7 nucleotides agree with TRBD1. J lost 3 bases, V lost 4 bases, and 11 bases had no gene match. The CDR3 is 16 amino acids. CDR1 MGHRA and CDR2 YSYEKL come from the germline V gene. In nucleotides, the CDR3 is TGCGCCAGCAGCCTTCTAGGACAGGCCGATTACTATGGCTACACCTTC. This encodes CASSLLGQADYYGYTF.

The V gene is TRBV12-3 or TRBV12-4, the J gene TRBJ2-1, with TRBD2 identical over 8 bases. V lost 3 bases to trimming and J lost 9 bases; unmatched junction nucleotides: 4. This CDR3 region has 13 residues. Here the CDR3 reads CASSFGGGREQFF. The CDR3 nucleotides read TGTGCCAGCAGTTTCGGCGGGGGGCGTGAGCAGTTCTTC.

The V call is TRBV6-2 or TRBV6-3, the J call TRBJ1-6; TRBD1 is a possible D gene (6 bases). Trimming left V 6 bases short and J 7 bases short, with 19 bases between. Germline V gene data show CDR1 as MNHEY and CDR2 as SVGEGT. The CDR3 contains 16 residues. In nucleotides, the CDR3 is TGTGCCAGCAGCCCCATCCAGGACAGCCTGAATTCACCCCTCCACTTT. The encoded protein is CASSPIQDSLNSPLHF.

V is TRBV18 and J is TRBJ1-1; 9 nucleotides line up with TRBD1. Germline V gene data show CDR1 as KGHSH and CDR2 as LQKENI. The CDR3 is 14 amino acids. Unmatched junction bases numbered 5, after V lost 5 bases and J lost 4 bases. CDR3 amino acids: CASSADRGVTEAFF. In DNA, the CDR3 is TGTGCCAGCTCAGCCGACAGGGGGGTCACTGAAGCTTTCTTT.

This rearrangement joins TRBV19 to TRBJ2-1, with 9 bases fitting TRBD1. The CDR3 runs to 14 residues. CDR1 is LNHDA and CDR2 is SQIVND in the germline V gene (reference sequence). The ends lost 5 bases at V and 6 bases at J; junction bases unmatched: 5. The CDR3 here is CASSWDRVINEQFF. CDR3 nucleotides: TGTGCCAGTAGTTGGGACAGGGTAATCAATGAGCAGTTCTTC.

The table lists this clonotype with a few counts. A junction boundary mismatches the germline segment, possibly from a read error. The chain carries TRBV11-2 and TRBJ2-1; weak D call: TRBD2 (5 bases). Germline V gene sequence: CDR1 SGHAT, CDR2 FQNNGV. The CDR3 is made up of 12 amino acids. CDR3 loop: CASSLGGSSCVF. In nucleotides, the CDR3 is TGTGCCAGCAGCTTAGGAGGGAGTTCTTGCGTCTTC.

This clonotype was picked up a small number of times. The V call is TRBV29-1, the J call TRBJ1-5, with D uncertain. CDR1 and CDR2 (germline): SQVTM, ANQGSEA. The CDR3 extends over 12 amino acids. Trimming stripped 4 bases from V and 5 bases from J, with 9 bases between. CDR3 protein: CSVAGRDQPQHF. DNA of the CDR3: TGCAGCGTTGCGGGGAGGGATCAGCCCCAGCATTTT.

On this clonotype: A read error is possible here, since a much larger clone lies one base away. This chain connects TRBV7-2 to TRBJ2-2, with 8 bases that match TRBD2. This CDR3 region has 15 residues. Germline V lookup: CDR1 SGHTA, CDR2 FQGNSA. The CDR3 is CASSPLGLVTGGLFF. CDR3 coding DNA: TGTGCCAGCAGCCCATTGGGACTAGTCACCGGGGGGCTGTTTTTT.

This clonotype has a handful of counts. The rearrangement uses TRBV7-6 and TRBJ2-7, with 9 bases fitting TRBD1. This CDR3 is 19 amino acids long. Germline loops: CDR1 SGHVS, CDR2 FNYEAQ. V trimming: 2 bases; J trimming: 3 bases; junction bases outside the gene matches: 17. CDR3 coding DNA: TGTGCCAGCAGCTTACGGCCCGGGACAGGGACGGTGGTAGGCTACGAGCAGTACTTC. Its protein is CASSLRPGTGTVVGYEQYF.

The chain is built from TRBV6-6 and TRBJ2-7; D tentatively fits TRBD1 or TRBD2 (5 bases each). The CDR3 sequence is 13 residues long. With 2 bases removed from V and 6 bases from J, the gap between germline ends came to 11 bases. The V gene's germline CDR1 is MNHNY and CDR2 SVGAGI (reference sequence). This chain's CDR3 is CASSYPGTIEQYF. CDR3 DNA: TGTGCCAGCAGTTACCCGGGGACGATCGAGCAGTACTTC.

This sequence joins TRBV7-8 and TRBJ2-5; D tentatively reads TRBD1 or TRBD2 (6 bases each). Deletions cut 5 bases from V and 7 bases from J, with 26 bases between. CDR3 size: 17 residues. The germline V gene has CDR1 SGHVS and CDR2 FQNEAQ. The CDR3 sequence is CASSPTGAPTKNGTQYF. The CDR3 region has the DNA TGTGCCAGCAGCCCCACGGGGGCCCCAACGAAGAACGGGACCCAGTACTTC.

This clonotype was found a few times. The chain couples TRBV5-1 to TRBJ1-1; D possibly corresponds to TRBD1 (5 bases). The CDR3 is made up of 14 amino acids. Germline values: CDR1 SGHRS, CDR2 YFSETQ. V lost 5 bases and J lost 0, with 11 bases in between. CDR3 in DNA: TGCGCCAGCAGTGACAGTTACATGAACACTGAAGCTTTCTTT. Translating gives CASSDSYMNTEAFF.